This is a list of T cell receptor beta chains from one sample in a study of shared clonotypes between healthy human individuals. The table came from immunoSEQ multiplex PCR; TCRdb's copy has only in-frame clones and leaves some out. The sample gives around 1.9 million clones, around 93% of which show up once; around 1.7% is in the top ten. The sequenced material came from naive CD8+ T cells from PBMCs. These receptors came from a man aged 18 to 30 in good health. Some clones in this sample may be carry-over from other donors' samples. The CDR3 runs from the conserved cysteine through the conserved F or W. Each record gives: CDR3 protein, V gene, D gene. D genes are given only for firm matches.

CDR3: CAWSEAFDGYTF
V: TRBV30
D: .

CDR3: CASSSGTLNTEAFF
V: TRBV7-9
D: .

CDR3: CASFPGDGQPQHF
V: TRBV28
D: .

CDR3: CASSLSGDYSGANVLTF
V: TRBV7-9
D: .

CDR3: CASSLGSGSYEQYF
V: TRBV5-1
D: .

CDR3: CASSPLGQGGDTQYF
V: TRBV14
D: TRBD1

CDR3: CASSLNLFYTF
V: TRBV7-9
D: .

CDR3: CASSAPPHGREGIYEQYF
V: TRBV5-8
D: TRBD2

CDR3: CASSPNRYGEQFF
V: TRBV14
D: .

CDR3: CASSFGGMDTQYF
V: TRBV27
D: TRBD2

CDR3: CAGQGGNYGYTF
V: TRBV7-9
D: TRBD1

CDR3: CASSLVVSGQETQYF
V: TRBV7-9
D: TRBD2

CDR3: CASFPSQGGDNEQFF
V: TRBV27
D: .

CDR3: CAAQGAVNTEAFF
V: TRBV28
D: TRBD1

CDR3: CASSQSGETQYF
V: TRBV9
D: .

CDR3: CASSLGQGVARDTEAFF
V: TRBV5-5
D: TRBD1

CDR3: CASRLYPSGYEQFF
V: TRBV7-9
D: .

CDR3: CASSPMPVPSYNEQFF
V: TRBV9
D: .

CDR3: CASRTSSRDRGGYTF
V: TRBV28
D: TRBD1

CDR3: CASRQGAYEQYF
V: TRBV27
D: TRBD1

CDR3: CAISRLAATDTQYF
V: TRBV10-3
D: TRBD2

CDR3: CAISVQAGSSYNEQFF
V: TRBV10-3
D: TRBD2

CDR3: CAISESSAIYEQYF
V: TRBV10-3
D: .

CDR3: CASTVGLADTQYF
V: TRBV9
D: TRBD2

CDR3: CASIRENTGELFF
V: TRBV2
D: .

CDR3: CASSLGQNTEAFF
V: TRBV28
D: .

CDR3: CASSAYREAGNTIYF
V: TRBV9
D: .

CDR3: CASSAHSLGTDTQYF
V: TRBV5-6
D: .

CDR3: CASREGTGDNEKLFF
V: TRBV7-9
D: TRBD1

CDR3: CASSGGRGGSGVRGNTGELFF
V: TRBV9
D: .

CDR3: CASSVFSGNTEAFF
V: TRBV9
D: .

CDR3: CASRTGDTGELFF
V: TRBV5-1
D: TRBD1

CDR3: CASGLVSPGGDGYTF
V: TRBV12-5
D: TRBD1

CDR3: CAWTGAPNYEQYF
V: TRBV30
D: .

CDR3: CASSPNSPEKLFF
V: TRBV9
D: .

CDR3: CASSPKGLAVDNEQFF
V: TRBV28
D: TRBD2

CDR3: CASSLDGGLNTEAFF
V: TRBV7-9
D: .

CDR3: CASSLLGGYEQYF
V: TRBV27
D: .

CDR3: CASSFAGGPGELFF
V: TRBV27
D: TRBD2

CDR3: CASSSRGGNTGELFF
V: TRBV9
D: TRBD2

CDR3: CASRSGVAISYEQYF
V: TRBV6-1
D: .

CDR3: CASSPRWVAGAVDNEQFF
V: TRBV7-6
D: TRBD2

CDR3: CAISESGVAKNIQYF
V: TRBV10-3
D: .

CDR3: CASSSRQGPPEQFF
V: TRBV11-2
D: TRBD1

CDR3: CASSNGEGDGYTF
V: TRBV27
D: .